This is a list of T cell receptor beta chains from one sample in a study of blood T cell repertoires in COVID-19. Repertoires were generated with immunoSEQ multiplex PCR, while TCRdb's copy carries only in-frame clones and drops some. This sample has about 160,000 clones, with around 81% found just once. The sequenced material came from peripheral blood. Receptors originate from a man aged 55 to 70 with active or convalescent COVID-19. Both conserved end residues are part of each CDR3. Each record gives: V gene, clone size, J gene, D gene, CDR3 DNA, CDR3 protein. A D gene is named only where the DNA matches it firmly. Rows may omit the clone size; those that give it use once, few, many or a size class.

TRBV28	NA	TRBJ1-4	NA	TGTGCCAGCAGTTTAACGGGGTCTTATGAAAAACTGTTTTTT	CASSLTGSYEKLFF
TRBV19	NA	TRBJ2-5	NA	TGTGCCAGTAGTAGCCGCACGAGGCAGACCCAGTACTTC	CASSSRTRQTQYF
TRBV6-4	few	TRBJ2-7	TRBD2	TGTGCCAGCAGTGGGCGAGAGCGGGAGACCGCCTACGAGCAGTACTTC	CASSGRERETAYEQYF
TRBV5-1	NA	TRBJ2-3	NA	TGCGCCAGCAGCTGGGCACAGGGATCTAACACAGATACGCAGTATTTT	CASSWAQGSNTDTQYF
TRBV6-5	once	TRBJ1-5	NA	TGTGCCAGCAGCAGTAATCAGCCCCAGCATTTT	CASSSNQPQHF
TRBV28	NA	TRBJ1-5	TRBD1	TGTGCCAGTGGGCTTGACAGGGACATGGATTTT	CASGLDRDMDF
TRBV9	NA	TRBJ2-4	TRBD2	TGTGCCAGCAGCGCGGGGGGAGGAGTGGACATTCAGTACTTC	CASSAGGGVDIQYF
TRBV24-1	NA	TRBJ1-4	TRBD1	TGTGCCACAAGGGACAGTAATGAAAAACTGTTTTTT	CATRDSNEKLFF
TRBV2	NA	TRBJ2-2	NA	TGTGCCAGCACCAGTACCGTTTCGAACACCGGGGAGCTGTTTTTT	CASTSTVSNTGELFF
TRBV3-1/TRBV3-2	NA	TRBJ1-4	NA	TGTGCCAGCAGCCAACAGAATTTTAATGAAAAACTGTTTTTT	CASSQQNFNEKLFF
TRBV27	once	TRBJ2-5	TRBD1	TGTGCCAGCAGTTTACAGGGGGCACTAAGAGAGACCCAGTACTTC	CASSLQGALRETQYF
TRBV3-1/TRBV3-2	NA	TRBJ1-2	NA	TGTGCCAGCAGCCAGCGGGGTTATGGCTACACCTTC	CASSQRGYGYTF
TRBV6-5	NA	TRBJ1-1	TRBD1	TGTGCCAGCAGGACACAGGGGGCGGTGACTGAAGCTTTCTTT	CASRTQGAVTEAFF
TRBV7-9	NA	TRBJ2-3	TRBD2	TGTGCCAGCAGCTCTAGCGGGGCAGATACGCAGTATTTT	CASSSSGADTQYF
TRBV3-1/TRBV3-2	once	TRBJ2-3	NA	TGTGCCAGCAGCCCGGGAGGAGGGGGGGCCATAGATACGCAGTATTTT	CASSPGGGGAIDTQYF
TRBV9	NA	TRBJ1-2	TRBD1	TGTGCCAGCAGCGTAGGACAGGGAAGCTATGGCTACACCTTC	CASSVGQGSYGYTF
TRBV5-4	NA	TRBJ1-2	NA	TGTGCCAGCAGCTTGAGACAGAACTATGGCTACACCTTC	CASSLRQNYGYTF
TRBV10-3	NA	TRBJ2-3	TRBD1	TGTGCCATCAAAGAGGGACAGGTCACAGATACGCAGTATTTT	CAIKEGQVTDTQYF
TRBV18	once	TRBJ1-1	NA	TGTGCCAGCTCACCTACGGGGGGAAATTCAATGAACACTGAAGCTTTCTTT	CASSPTGGNSMNTEAFF
TRBV6-5	NA	TRBJ1-1	NA	TGTGCCGGCAGTTCCCCCCGGGATTACGGGAACACTGAAGCTTTCTTT	CAGSSPRDYGNTEAFF
TRBV9	NA	TRBJ1-4	TRBD1	TGTGCCAGCAGCGTGGGACAGGGAGGGTCTAATGAAAAACTGTTTTTT	CASSVGQGGSNEKLFF
TRBV6-5	NA	TRBJ2-3	NA	TGTGCCAGCCAGGGAGTAGCGGAGGGAGATACGCAGTATTTT	CASQGVAEGDTQYF
TRBV3-1/TRBV3-2	NA	TRBJ2-2	NA	TGTGCCAGCAGCCCAAGACTAGGCACCGGGGAGCTGTTTTTT	CASSPRLGTGELFF
TRBV28	NA	TRBJ1-4	TRBD1	TGTGCCAGCAGTTTACAGGGACAGGGAACGGAAAAACTGTTTTTT	CASSLQGQGTEKLFF
TRBV11-2	NA	TRBJ1-6	NA	TGTGCCAGCAGCTTCGAAAGGGAGAATTCACCCCTCCACTTT	CASSFERENSPLHF
TRBV6-4	NA	TRBJ2-7	NA	TGTGCCAGCAGTGAGTCGGGGGACCGCTCCTACGAGCAGTACTTC	CASSESGDRSYEQYF
TRBV28	NA	TRBJ2-5	TRBD2	TGTGCCAGCAGTTTCGGGGGGTTTAATATCGGAGAGACCCAGTACTTC	CASSFGGFNIGETQYF
TRBV7-2	NA	TRBJ1-1	NA	TGTGCCAGCAGCTTAATCCTTTCGGACAGTAGTGAAGCTTTCTTT	CASSLILSDSSEAFF
TRBV19	NA	TRBJ1-1	NA	TGTGCCAGTAGTCCGGGGGGGGAGAACACTGAAGCTTTCTTT	CASSPGGENTEAFF
TRBV7-2	NA	TRBJ1-4	TRBD1	TGTGCCAGCAGCCTAGGGACAGGGGCGGAAAAACTGTTTTTT	CASSLGTGAEKLFF
TRBV7-9	NA	TRBJ2-2	NA	TGTGCCAGCAGCTTAGTAGCCAGCACGAACACCGGGGAGCTGTTTTTT	CASSLVASTNTGELFF
TRBV19	NA	TRBJ1-5	TRBD1	TGTGCCAGTAGTATTACAGGGGGTAGACAGCCCCAGCATTTT	CASSITGGRQPQHF
TRBV6-5	NA	TRBJ1-1	NA	TGTGCCAGCAGAGGGACACCGAACACTGAAGCTTTCTTT	CASRGTPNTEAFF
TRBV6-5	NA	TRBJ2-1	TRBD2	TGTGCCAGCAGGCCCTTGCGGGGGGAGTACAATGAGCAGTTCTTC	CASRPLRGEYNEQFF
TRBV19	few	TRBJ2-1	TRBD2	TGTGCCAGTAGTGCTCCGGGACTAGCTTTCCCTGAGCAGTTCTTC	CASSAPGLAFPEQFF
TRBV5-6	NA	TRBJ2-5	NA	TGTGCCAGCAGCTTTCAGGCTACGGCCCAGTACTTC	CASSFQATAQYF
TRBV5-1	NA	TRBJ2-3	TRBD1	TGCGCCAGCAGCTTAGACAGGGTCCCCCCAGATACGCAGTATTTT	CASSLDRVPPDTQYF
TRBV4-1	NA	TRBJ1-5	NA	TGCGCCAGCAGCCAAGAGTTTTCACGGTTTAGCAATCAGCCCCAGCATTTT	CASSQEFSRFSNQPQHF
TRBV3-1/TRBV3-2	NA	TRBJ1-2	NA	TGTGCCAGCAGCCAATCCTCTGGGGAGGGCGGCTACACCTTC	CASSQSSGEGGYTF
TRBV10-1	once	TRBJ1-2	TRBD1	TGCGCCAGCAGCAGGACAGGGGAGCTTGGCTACACCTTC	CASSRTGELGYTF
TRBV25-1	NA	TRBJ1-2	TRBD1	TGTGCCAGCGCCGGGACAGGGCAGGCCTATGGCTACACCTTC	CASAGTGQAYGYTF
TRBV30	few	TRBJ1-1	NA	TGTGCCTGGAGTGTACTGTGGCCCAGGTTGAACACTGAAGCTTTCTTT	CAWSVLWPRLNTEAFF
TRBV28	NA	TRBJ2-6	NA	TGTGCCAGCACCCCGGGGGATAGCTCTGGGGCCAACGTCCTGACTTTC	CASTPGDSSGANVLTF
TRBV2	NA	TRBJ2-7	NA	TGTGCCAGCTGGCGGGGCTCCTACGAGCAGTACTTC	CASWRGSYEQYF
TRBV27	NA	TRBJ2-7	TRBD2	TGTGCCACCCAAACCACGGGAGGGCCCTGGGAGCAGTACTTC	CATQTTGGPWEQYF
TRBV6-5	many	TRBJ2-3	TRBD2	TGTGCCAGCGGTATTAGCGGGGGGTTAACAGATACGCAGTATTTT	CASGISGGLTDTQYF
TRBV5-1	NA	TRBJ1-3	NA	TGCGCCAGCAGCCGGACACGGCCGGACACCATATATTTT	CASSRTRPDTIYF
TRBV7-3	NA	TRBJ2-5	NA	TGTGCCAGCAGCTTGACCGGGACTCGGTACCAAGAGACCCAGTACTTC	CASSLTGTRYQETQYF
TRBV9	NA	TRBJ2-6	NA	TGTGCCAGCAGCTCGAGGGCCTCTGGGGCCAACGTCCTGACTTTC	CASSSRASGANVLTF
TRBV12-3/TRBV12-4	NA	TRBJ2-5	TRBD1	TGTGCCAGCAGAGGACAGGGTCAAGAGACCCAGTACTTC	CASRGQGQETQYF
TRBV2	NA	TRBJ2-7	NA	TGTGCCAGCAGTGAAGCCAGGGCCTACGAGCAGTACTTC	CASSEARAYEQYF
TRBV27	once	TRBJ2-1	NA	TGTGCCAGCAGTTTACAGGGACATATCTACAATGAGCAGTTCTTC	CASSLQGHIYNEQFF
TRBV5-1	NA	TRBJ1-2	NA	TGCGCCAGCAGCTTGGACGACAGTTATGGCTACACCTTC	CASSLDDSYGYTF
TRBV2	NA	TRBJ2-2	NA	TGTGCCAGCAGTGAACTGAGGGGGTCCGGGGAGCTGTTTTTT	CASSELRGSGELFF
TRBV5-1	NA	TRBJ2-1	TRBD2	TGCGCCAGCAGCACGGGGGGAAGCTACAATGAGCAGTTCTTC	CASSTGGSYNEQFF
TRBV6-5	NA	TRBJ1-1	NA	TGTGCCAGCAGCCTAACGGGAAACACTGAAGCTTTCTTT	CASSLTGNTEAFF
TRBV2	NA	TRBJ1-3	NA	TGTGCCAGCAGTGACGGGGGTAGGAACACCATATATTTT	CASSDGGRNTIYF
TRBV11-2	NA	TRBJ2-1	TRBD2	TGTGCCAGCAGCTTAGTTTCGACTAGCGGGGGTCACAATGAGCAGTTCTTC	CASSLVSTSGGHNEQFF
TRBV12-3/TRBV12-4	NA	TRBJ2-2	NA	TGTGCCAGCAGGGCCACTAGCACCGGGGAGCTGTTTTTT	CASRATSTGELFF